The 31 T cell receptor beta chains below come from one sample, sequenced in a study of vaccination and CD4 T cells after COVID-19. Treatment meaning: approximately nine-day PBMC culture with coronavirus spike peptide pools or control peptides (ViraFEST assay). Oncomine TCR Beta short-read sequencing was applied to DNA from cultured CD4+ T cells. TCRdb itself ran the PCR reads through MiXCR, one entry per CDR3 protein. This sample has about 14,000 distinct CDR3 sequences, with about 26% found just once. Their antigens are not known. The sample comprised CD4+ T cells from blood, cultured in vitro. Receptors originate from a human donor who had recovered from COVID-19.

The rearrangement joins TRBV20-1 to TRBJ1-2; D call uncertain. From germline, CDR1 is DFQATT and CDR2 SNEGSKA (reference sequence). CDR3 size: 9 residues. V was cut by 7 bases and J by 5 bases, with 5 bases left in between. The CDR3 DNA reads as TGCAGTGGGCCTTATGGCTACACCTTC. Amino acid sequence: CSGPYGYTF.

This clonotype has just a few counts. The CDR3 coding sequence is TGTGCCAGCAGCTTAGCCGACCCAGCTAACTATGGCTACACCTTC. It is translated as CASSLADPANYGYTF. This sequence joins TRBV7-2 and TRBJ1-2; D uncertain. This CDR3 spans 15 amino acids. CDR1 SGHTA and CDR2 FQGNSA come from the germline V gene. Trimming took 0 bases from V and 0 from J, leaving 8 bases between them.

The chain employs TRBV29-1 and TRBJ2-1; unclear D gene. This CDR3 is built from 13 residues. V gave up 4 bases and J gave up 2 bases, with 9 bases separating them. From germline, CDR1 is SQVTM and CDR2 ANQGSEA. The CDR3 protein is CSVVSATYNEQFF. CDR3 nucleotide sequence: TGCAGCGTTGTGTCCGCGACCTACAATGAGCAGTTCTTC.

Only a few counts were recorded for this clonotype. V usage is TRBV5-1 and J usage is TRBJ2-3, with 9 bases aligning to TRBD1. V lost 3 bases to trimming and J lost 4 bases; unmatched junction nucleotides: 9. Germline V lookup: CDR1 SGHRS, CDR2 YFSETQ. The CDR3 has 16 amino acids. The DNA for the CDR3 is TGCGCCAGCAGCTCCGTCCCACAGGGGGCCGCAGATACGCAGTATTTT. Protein product: CASSSVPQGAADTQYF.

This chain connects TRBV2 to TRBJ2-7; TRBD2 matches 12 bases. The CDR3 extends over 16 amino acids. V lost 5 bases to trimming and J lost 0 bases; unmatched junction nucleotides: 5. The germline gives CDR1 SNHLY, CDR2 FYNNEI. CDR3 in DNA: TGTGCCAGCAGTTCGCTAGCGGGGGGGCCCTCCTACGAGCAGTACTTC. It is translated as CASSSLAGGPSYEQYF.

The chain couples TRBV11-3 to TRBJ2-3, with a possible D match to TRBD2 (6 bases). The CDR3 runs 14 residues. V gave up 2 bases and J gave up 0 bases, with 6 bases separating them. Germline assignment: CDR1 SGHNT and CDR2 YENEEA. CDR3 sequence: CASSLRGSTDTQYF. CDR3 DNA sequence: TGTGCCAGCAGCTTACGGGGGAGCACAGATACGCAGTATTTT.

V usage is TRBV7-2 and J usage is TRBJ2-1, with 14 nucleotides matching TRBD2. This CDR3 has 16 amino acids. V lost 5 bases, J lost 8 bases, and 8 bases stayed unmatched. Germline CDR1 SGHTA, CDR2 FQGNSA. The CDR3 sequence: CASSAGLAGGSYEQFF. The CDR3 nucleotides read TGTGCCAGCAGCGCCGGACTAGCGGGGGGTTCGTATGAGCAGTTCTTC.

In its sample, this clonotype is medium-sized. V gene TRBV7-9 combines with J gene TRBJ1-1; D might be TRBD1 (6 bases). Deletions cut 4 bases from V and 3 bases from J, with 9 bases between. CDR1 and CDR2 (germline): SEHNR, FQNEAQ (reference sequence). The CDR3 length is 13 residues. The CDR3 protein is CASSYRQDTEAFF. The CDR3 region has the DNA TGTGCCAGCAGCTACAGACAGGACACTGAAGCTTTCTTT. Drawing the rest from reference TRBV7-9 and TRBJ1-1, the complete variable domain is DTGVSQNPRHKITKRGQNVTFRCDPISEHNRLYWYRQTLGQGPEFLTYFQNEAQLEKSRLLSDRFSAERPKGSFSTLEIQRTEQGDSAMYLCASSYRQDTEAFFGQGTRLTVV.

The V call is TRBV29-1, the J call TRBJ2-7, with D unresolved. Germline V CDR1 and CDR2: SQVTM, ANQGSEA. The ends were cut back, 3 bases at V and 5 bases at J, with 5 bases in the middle. The CDR3 length is 10 residues. As DNA, the CDR3 is TGCAGCGTTGAGCCCCACGAGCAGTACTTC. The encoded protein is CSVEPHEQYF.

The gene calls are TRBV19 and TRBJ1-4; 9 nucleotides align to TRBD1. This CDR3 spans 16 amino acids. Trimming removed 7 bases from V and 5 bases from J; junction bases left unmatched: 11. Germline V gives CDR1 LNHDA, CDR2 SQIVND (reference sequence). The CDR3, as DNA: TGTGCCAGTACCCAGGACAGGGGAGTCCTGAATGAAAAACTGTTTTTT. Protein sequence: CASTQDRGVLNEKLFF.

With respect to this clonotype: One junction end does not reproduce the germline sequence, and a read error may be involved. The chain combines TRBV12-3 or TRBV12-4 with TRBJ1-2; tentative D call: TRBD1 (5 bases). The CDR3 runs 13 residues. CDR3 in DNA: TGTGCCGGCAGCCCCGGGGCGATATATGGCTACACCTTC. Translated, it gives CAGSPGAIYGYTF.

The CDR3: CASSALGLINTEAFF. As DNA, the CDR3 is TGTGCCAGCAGCGCCCTAGGCCTTATAAACACTGAAGCTTTCTTT. The V call is TRBV9, the J call TRBJ1-1; D is ambiguous. This CDR3 is built from 15 residues. Trimming removed 3 bases at V and 2 bases at J, with 14 bases between. Germline CDR1 reads SGDLS; CDR2 reads YYNGEE.

The chain has TRBV6-1 and TRBJ2-3, with a weak D call TRBD2 (5 bases). CDR3 length equals 15 residues. Between the trimmed V and J ends, which lost 6 bases and 1 base, there was a span of 14 bases. CDR1 is MNHNS and CDR2 is SASEGT in the germline V gene. CDR3 bases: TGTGCCAGCAGGCCCCCTGCGGGTCGCACAGATACGCAGTATTTT. This sequence encodes CASRPPAGRTDTQYF.

Comment on this clonotype: Its ends do not fully match the called genes, so a read error is possible. The rearrangement uses TRBV20-1 and TRBJ1-6; D is possibly TRBD1 (5 bases). Germline V gene data show CDR1 as DFQATT and CDR2 as SNEGSKA (reference sequence). The CDR3 consists of 14 residues. The CDR3 region is CSAREGGNNSPPHF. The CDR3 DNA reads TGCAGTGCTAGAGAGGGGGGGAATAATTCACCCCCCCACTTT.

This clonotype ranks as medium-sized. The CDR3 spells CSAEGQGYTDTQYF. In DNA form, the CDR3 reads TGCAGTGCCGAGGGACAGGGGTACACAGATACGCAGTATTTT. The chain combines TRBV20-1 with TRBJ2-3; 10 nucleotides match TRBD1. The V and J ends lost 6 bases and 2 bases, in that order; junction bases with no gene match: 5. CDR3 length: 14 amino acids. The V gene's germline CDR1 is DFQATT and CDR2 SNEGSKA (reference sequence).

This chain connects TRBV12-5 to TRBJ1-1; 10 nucleotides line up with TRBD1. V trimming: 2 bases; J trimming: 5 bases; junction bases outside the gene matches: 11. The CDR3 runs 17 residues. CDR1 and CDR2 (germline): LGHNT, FRNRAP. In DNA form, the CDR3 reads TGTGCTAGTGGTTTGTACCCGTGGGGACAGGGGCGGACTGAAGCTTTCTTT. Residues: CASGLYPWGQGRTEAFF.

By share, this clonotype counts as medium-sized. The V and J genes are TRBV7-2 and TRBJ1-2; tentative D call: TRBD1 (5 bases). Trimming took 7 bases from V and 4 from J, leaving 19 bases between them. This CDR3 contains 15 residues. Germline values: CDR1 SGHTA, CDR2 FQGNSA. The CDR3 DNA reads as TGTGCCAGCATCCCTGCCGGTAGACAGCTCTATGGCTACACCTTC. Amino acid sequence: CASIPAGRQLYGYTF.

The V call is TRBV9, the J call TRBJ1-2; D is unclear. Germline CDR1 SGDLS, CDR2 YYNGEE. Trimming removed 1 base from V and 4 bases from J, with 11 bases in between. This CDR3 has 14 residues. CDR3 region: CASSVIRSGYGYTF. The CDR3 DNA sequence: TGTGCCAGCAGCGTAATAAGGAGCGGCTATGGCTACACCTTC.

The chain couples TRBV12-3 or TRBV12-4 to TRBJ1-3, with a possible D match to TRBD1 (5 bases). The CDR3 runs to 14 residues. V was trimmed by 3 bases and J by 3 bases, leaving 9 bases between them. CDR3 sequence: CASSFRGFGNTIYF. CDR3 sequence (DNA): TGTGCCAGCAGTTTTAGGGGATTTGGAAACACCATATATTTT.

This clonotype was counted a few times. The chain uses TRBV5-1 and TRBJ1-2; 7 bases are shared with TRBD1. The CDR3 loop spans 13 amino acids. With V trimmed by 4 bases and J by 6 bases, 6 bases remained unmatched. Germline values: CDR1 SGHRS, CDR2 YFSETQ. CDR3 in amino acids: CASSVDRVDGYTF. In DNA form, the CDR3 reads TGCGCCAGCAGCGTAGACAGGGTAGATGGCTACACCTTC. The full variable domain, with the rest looked up from reference TRBV5-1 and TRBJ1-2, is KAGVTQTPRYLIKTRGQQVTLSCSPISGHRSVSWYQQTPGQGLQFLFEYFSETQRNKGNFPGRFSGRQFSNSRSEMNVSTLELGDSALYLCASSVDRVDGYTFGSGTRLTVV.

This clonotype was observed a handful of times. The J gene is TRBJ2-7, the V gene TRBV20-1; no reliable D call. The V end was cut by 3 bases, the J end by 5 bases, with 8 bases between. Germline CDR1 and CDR2: DFQATT and SNEGSKA (reference sequence). The CDR3 length is 11 residues. The CDR3 sequence: CSASSAHEQYF. CDR3 bases: TGCAGTGCTAGTTCCGCCCACGAGCAGTACTTC.

The V gene is TRBV30, the J gene TRBJ1-3; unclear D gene. The CDR3 extends over 9 amino acids. V shed 8 bases and J shed 4 bases, with 3 bases lying between them. In germline, CDR1 is GTSNPN, CDR2 SVGIG (reference sequence). Written as DNA, the CDR3 is TGTGCCAAGGGAAACACCATATATTTT. This codes for CAKGNTIYF.

Only a few counts were recorded for this clonotype. The chain recombines TRBV4-2 with TRBJ1-1, with TRBD1 matching over 9 bases. The CDR3 totals 15 residues. Trimming at V came to 3 bases and at J to 6 bases, leaving 8 bases not matched to a gene. Per germline, CDR1 LGHNA and CDR2 YNFKEQ. The CDR3 loop reads CASSHITGGAAEAFF. In DNA form, the CDR3 reads TGTGCCAGCAGCCATATAACAGGGGGCGCCGCTGAAGCTTTCTTT.

This clonotype was counted only a few times. This chain links TRBV6-1 with TRBJ2-7; 8 bases align to TRBD1. The germline V gene has CDR1 MNHNS and CDR2 SASEGT. V shed 10 bases and J 5 bases; nucleotides not matched to a gene: 16. The CDR3 runs to 15 residues. The CDR3 reads CATSRTGPPRDEQYF. For the CDR3, the DNA is TGTGCCACCTCGCGGACAGGGCCCCCCCGGGACGAGCAGTACTTC.

The chain uses TRBV2 and TRBJ2-2; 12 nucleotides agree with TRBD2. The trim removed 8 bases at V and 4 bases at J, leaving 2 bases unmatched. This CDR3 comprises 14 residues. The germline gives CDR1 SNHLY, CDR2 FYNNEI. Written as DNA, the CDR3 is TGTGCCAGCCTAGCGGGGGGGGTCACCGGGGAGCTGTTTTTT. Residues: CASLAGGVTGELFF.

The chain recombines TRBV5-4 with TRBJ2-2; 8 bases align to TRBD2. Germline assignment: CDR1 SGHNT and CDR2 YYREEE (reference sequence). This CDR3 has 14 residues. Trimming cost V 7 bases and J 2 bases; bases outside gene matches: 4. CDR3 DNA sequence: TGTGCCAGCCGAGCGGGGGCCAACACCGGGGAGCTGTTTTTT. This codes for CASRAGANTGELFF.

This chain uses TRBV6-5 with TRBJ1-3; D ambiguous. The CDR3 is 13 residues long. V was cut by 4 bases and J by 3 bases, with 7 bases left in between. Germline-derived CDR1 and CDR2 are MNHEY and SVGAGI. CDR3: CASSLENGNTIYF. In nucleotides, the CDR3 is TGTGCCAGCAGTTTAGAGAATGGAAACACCATATATTTT.

Only one count was recorded for this clonotype. The V gene is TRBV5-4, the J gene TRBJ2-1; 11 nucleotides line up with TRBD2. Germline CDR1 and CDR2: SGHNT and YYREEE (reference sequence). This CDR3 comprises 15 residues. J was trimmed by 7 bases and V by 2 bases; bases with no gene match: 5. The CDR3 DNA follows: TGTGCCAGCAGCTTTAGCGGGGGGGCCGGTAATGAGCAGTTCTTC. This encodes CASSFSGGAGNEQFF.

The sample holds a few counts of this clonotype. This chain joins TRBV5-1 and TRBJ2-3; D call uncertain. Germline CDR1 is SGHRS and CDR2 is YFSETQ. V shed 0 bases and J shed 0 bases, with 8 bases lying between them. The CDR3 has 15 residues. CDR3 sequence (DNA): TGCGCCAGCAGCTTGGGATCGGACAGCACAGATACGCAGTATTTT. It is translated as CASSLGSDSTDTQYF.

Judged by abundance, this clonotype is medium-sized. The CDR3 sequence is CASSRGNRAFF. CDR3 DNA: TGTGCCAGTAGTAGAGGGAATCGGGCTTTCTTT. This chain joins TRBV19 and TRBJ1-1; D call uncertain. CDR1 is LNHDA and CDR2 is SQIVND in the germline V gene (reference sequence). The CDR3 has 11 amino acids. Trimming cost V 4 bases and J 11 bases, with 11 bases left between them.

This clonotype was counted between two and nine times. The chain has TRBV10-1 and TRBJ1-1; a weak D match, TRBD1 (5 bases). Deletions cut 4 bases from V and 1 base from J, with 10 bases between. Germline V gene data show CDR1 as WNHNN and CDR2 as SYGVQD (reference sequence). This CDR3 region has 14 residues. In nucleotides, the CDR3 is TGCGCCAGCAGTGTGGGACGGTCGAACACTGAAGCTTTCTTT. It codes for CASSVGRSNTEAFF.